Following are 2 T cell receptor beta chains from one sample sequenced in a study of T cells after yellow fever vaccination (dated by TCRdb to about 2019). The label giving this sample's treatment or condition can be read as: live attenuated yellow fever vaccine strain. Library prep was done by 5' RACE. Sequencing instrument: Illumina HiSeq 2500. TCRdb trimmed the raw reads at Q25, called clones with MiXCR and kept productive beta chains. When rows share a CDR3 protein, they turn into one entry using the most common DNA and genes. Within this sample are about 360,000 distinct CDR3 sequences, with 6% to 8% of them counted one time only. The ten largest clones represent about 15% of the sample. The sequencing used PBMCs, collected 5 days after the yellow fever booster vaccination. These receptors were taken from a young man who received the YFV17D yellow fever vaccine.

This clonotype turned up a few times. The rearrangement links TRBV12-3 or TRBV12-4 to TRBJ1-5; possible D gene TRBD1, 6 bases. The CDR3 is made up of 17 amino acids. The V end lost 6 bases, the J end lost 4 bases, and 22 bases lay between the germline ends. This CDR3 reads CASSQGRVVISNQPQHF. As DNA, the CDR3 is TGTGCCAGCAGCCAGGGGAGGGTGGTAATCTCAAATCAGCCCCAGCATTTT.

This clonotype was seen at least ten times. The chain uses TRBV10-3 and TRBJ2-7; 14 nucleotides agree with TRBD2. The CDR3 spans 16 residues. Unmatched junction bases numbered 0, after V lost 0 bases and J lost 2 bases. In germline, CDR1 is ENHRY, CDR2 SYGVKD. CDR3 loop: CAISESTSGRAYEQYF. CDR3 sequence (DNA): TGTGCCATCAGTGAGTCGACTAGCGGGAGGGCCTACGAGCAGTACTTC.